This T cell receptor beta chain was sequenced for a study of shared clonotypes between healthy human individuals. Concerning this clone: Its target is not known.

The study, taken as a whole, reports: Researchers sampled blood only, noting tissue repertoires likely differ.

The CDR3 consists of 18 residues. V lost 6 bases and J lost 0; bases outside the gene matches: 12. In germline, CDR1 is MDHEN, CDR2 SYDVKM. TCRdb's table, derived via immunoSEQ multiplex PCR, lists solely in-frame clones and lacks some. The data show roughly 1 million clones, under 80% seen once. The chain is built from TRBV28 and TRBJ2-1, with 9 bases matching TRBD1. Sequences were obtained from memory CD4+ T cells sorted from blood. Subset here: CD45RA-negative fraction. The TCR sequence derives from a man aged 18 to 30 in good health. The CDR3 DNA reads TGTGCCAGCAGCTCCCCACAGGGGGCAGCGAGCTCCTACAATGAGCAGTTCTTC. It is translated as CASSSPQGAASSYNEQFF.